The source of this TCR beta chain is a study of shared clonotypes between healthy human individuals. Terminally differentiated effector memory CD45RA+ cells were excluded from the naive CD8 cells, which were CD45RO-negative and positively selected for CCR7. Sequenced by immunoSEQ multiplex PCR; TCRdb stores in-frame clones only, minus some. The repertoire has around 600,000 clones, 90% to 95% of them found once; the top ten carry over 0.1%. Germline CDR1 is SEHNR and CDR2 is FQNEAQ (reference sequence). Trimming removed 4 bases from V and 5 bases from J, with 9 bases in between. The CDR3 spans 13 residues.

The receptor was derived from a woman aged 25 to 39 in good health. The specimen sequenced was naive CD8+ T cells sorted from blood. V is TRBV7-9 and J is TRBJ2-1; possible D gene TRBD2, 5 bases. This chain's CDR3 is CASSWTADNEQFF. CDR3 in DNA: TGTGCCAGCAGCTGGACTGCCGACAATGAGCAGTTCTTC.